The 9 T cell receptor beta chains below were found in one sample sequenced in a study of prognosis after radiotherapy for stage I lung cancer. Genomic DNA yielded TCR beta CDR3, amplified by two-round multiplex PCR. Used in first-round PCR were primers specific to each TRBV and TRBJ gene. MiXCR, run by TCRdb on the multiplex PCR reads, gives a single entry per CDR3 protein. This table has 30,000 or so distinct CDR3 sequences, roughly 30% appearing once. The source was PBMCs, collected before or after stereotactic body radiation therapy (not recorded which). Source of these receptors: a donor at least 50 years old with non-small cell lung cancer.

This clonotype showed up just once. V gene TRBV20-1 combines with J gene TRBJ2-7; TRBD1 aligns across 9 bases. The germline CDR1 and CDR2 sequences are DFQATT and SNEGSKA (reference sequence). The length of the CDR3 is 14 residues. The V and J ends lost 7 bases and 0 bases, in that order; junction bases with no gene match: 7. The CDR3 is CSVTGGVSSYEQYF. In nucleotides, the CDR3 is TGCAGTGTTACAGGGGGCGTAAGCTCCTACGAGCAGTACTTC.

The V call is TRBV11-3, the J call TRBJ2-5; D is uncertain. V lost 2 bases and J 7 bases, leaving 11 bases between the germline ends. The CDR3 is made up of 13 amino acids. CDR1 is SGHNT and CDR2 is YENEEA in the germline V gene. CDR3 in amino acids: CASSLSAYGTQYF. CDR3 nucleotides: TGTGCCAGCAGCTTATCAGCGTATGGGACCCAGTACTTC.

Note on this clonotype: A far bigger clonotype differs at one base, so this is likely a read error. This chain uses TRBV6-4 with TRBJ2-7; 7 nucleotides match TRBD2. The CDR3 extends over 14 amino acids. The germline gives CDR1 MRHNA, CDR2 SNTAGT. The CDR3 DNA reads TGTGCCAGAAGTGTAACCGGGACTACTTACGAGCAGTACTTC. This sequence encodes CARSVTGTTYEQYF.

The chain is built from TRBV27 and TRBJ1-6; TRBD1 aligns across 7 bases. Unmatched junction bases numbered 12, after V lost 5 bases and J lost 2 bases. Germline CDR1 is MNHEY and CDR2 is SMNVEV (reference sequence). The CDR3 is made up of 18 amino acids. CDR3 bases: TGTGCCAGCAGTGCTTCGACAGGGAGAGGTCCCTATAATTCACCCCTCCACTTT. As protein: CASSASTGRGPYNSPLHF.

About this clonotype: A far bigger clonotype differs at one base, so this is likely a read error. The chain is built from TRBV20-1 and TRBJ2-7, with 16 bases aligning to TRBD2. This CDR3 region has 17 residues. With V trimmed by 5 bases and J by 7 bases, 14 bases remained unmatched. Germline assignment: CDR1 DFQATT and CDR2 SNEGSKA (reference sequence). CDR3 bases: TGCAGTGCTCCCGCGGGACTAGCGGGAGGGCCAGGAAATGAGCAGTACTTC. It encodes CSAPAGLAGGPGNEQYF.

Turning to this clonotype: A far larger clone lies a single base away; this is likely a read error. This sequence joins TRBV6-4 and TRBJ2-2; weak D call: TRBD1 (6 bases). V was shortened by 9 bases and J by 4 bases, with 9 bases between the two germline ends. The germline gives CDR1 MRHNA, CDR2 SNTAGT. The CDR3 loop spans 12 amino acids. CDR3 residues: CASIQGTGELFF. As DNA, the CDR3 is TGTGCCAGTATACAGGGCACCGGGGAGCTGTTTTTT.

In this sample, this clonotype turned up many times. This chain connects TRBV29-1 to TRBJ2-3, with TRBD2 matching over 8 bases. In germline, CDR1 is SQVTM, CDR2 ANQGSEA. The CDR3 sequence is 13 residues long. Losses at the gene ends were 3 bases for V and 6 bases for J; bases not matched to a gene: 5. Here the CDR3 DNA reads TGCAGCGTTGACCAACCGGGGGGGGATACGCAGTATTTT. Residues: CSVDQPGGDTQYF.

This clonotype was recorded at least ten times. This chain connects TRBV4-2 to TRBJ1-6; no reliable D call. V lost 0 bases, J lost 7 bases, and 4 bases lay in between. Germline CDR1 is LGHNA and CDR2 is YNFKEQ. The CDR3 contains 13 residues. This CDR3 reads CASSQDGNSPLHF. DNA of the CDR3: TGTGCCAGCAGCCAAGATGGGAATTCACCCCTCCACTTT.

In the case of this clonotype: This probably arose from a read error, given a far larger clone one base away. The chain couples TRBV15 to TRBJ2-7; D tentatively fits TRBD1 or TRBD2 (6 bases each). Germline lookup yields CDR1 LNHNV and CDR2 YYDKDF (reference sequence). The V gene lost 5 bases and the J gene lost 10 bases, with 24 bases spanning the gap. The CDR3 length is 15 residues. Written as DNA, the CDR3 is TGTGCCACCAGCTTTACACCGGGGGCCGGGGATACCCAGTACTTC. Translation: CATSFTPGAGDTQYF.